This T cell receptor beta chain emerged from a study of cytomegalovirus exposure and HLA in healthy donors. Study summary: Of the donors genotyped, a few hundred in all, about 80% fell in the Caucasian-associated ancestry cluster. Study outcomes and limitations: Data from an earlier analysis indicated that most TCR beta V segments were productive either about 87% or about 30% of the time.

Germline CDR1 reads LGHNA; CDR2 reads YSLEER. V was pared by 4 bases and J by 3 bases, with 20 bases between. The CDR3 consists of 17 residues. Use of 60 Vbeta and 13 Jbeta primers characterized the PCR. Sequencing was performed with immunoSEQ multiplex PCR; in TCRdb, only in-frame clones are kept and a portion is missing. The sample consists of 150,000 to 200,000 clones, roughly 70% of them appearing once. To note about this clone: Its antigen is not identified.

The sample comprised PBMCs. The V and J genes are TRBV4-3 and TRBJ2-3; D ambiguous. The sequence was collected from a woman aged 25 to 39 in good health and CMV-seronegative. The CDR3 loop reads CASSPWHEEAGTDTQYF. The DNA of the CDR3 is TGCGCCAGCAGCCCATGGCACGAGGAAGCCGGGACAGATACGCAGTATTTT.